The 15 T cell receptor beta chains in this list originate from one sample, sequenced in a study of cytomegalovirus exposure and HLA in healthy donors. The PCR employed 60 Vbeta primers together with 13 Jbeta primers. TCRdb's table, derived via immunoSEQ multiplex PCR, lists solely in-frame clones and lacks some. The table shows around 110,000 clones, with about 86% occurring only once. Sequencing used PBMCs. These receptors all stem from a woman in her twenties or thirties in good health and CMV-seronegative.

This chain connects TRBV28 to TRBJ1-2; D unclear. In germline, CDR1 is MDHEN, CDR2 SYDVKM. The CDR3 runs 17 residues. With 6 bases removed from V and 4 bases from J, the gap between germline ends came to 24 bases. The CDR3 coding sequence is TGTGCCAGCAGCCGTACTTTTATCAATACGGGATCCTATGGCTACACCTTC. This encodes CASSRTFINTGSYGYTF.

The chain joins TRBV5-1 to TRBJ2-1, with 10 bases identical to TRBD2. Trimming cost V 4 bases and J 8 bases; bases outside gene matches: 12. CDR1 is SGHRS, CDR2 YFSETQ, per germline. The CDR3 totals 16 residues. The CDR3 nucleotides read TGCGCCAGCAGCCTCCTCGTAGCGGGAGGTGGCGATGAGCAGTTCTTC. Translated: CASSLLVAGGGDEQFF.

The V gene is TRBV7-3, the J gene TRBJ1-5; tentatively, D is TRBD1 (5 bases). Between the trimmed V and J ends, which lost 5 bases and 11 bases, there was a span of 22 bases. CDR1 is SGHTA and CDR2 is FQGTGA in the germline V gene. The CDR3 runs to 15 residues. The CDR3 nucleotides read TGTGCCAGCAGCATCCCTAGGGGTGACCCCAGGGCCCAGCATTTT. Residues: CASSIPRGDPRAQHF.

This clone appeared a few times. The chain links TRBV10-3 to TRBJ2-1, with 12 positions matching TRBD2. This CDR3 comprises 16 residues. CDR1 is ENHRY and CDR2 is SYGVKD in the germline V gene. J was trimmed by 5 bases and V by 7 bases; bases with no gene match: 9. CDR3 sequence: CAITRLAGDAHNEQFF. As DNA, the CDR3 is TGTGCCATCACGAGACTAGCGGGAGACGCGCACAATGAGCAGTTCTTC.

The gene calls are TRBV6-1 and TRBJ1-1, with D uncertain. The CDR3 is made up of 10 amino acids. Germline-derived CDR1 and CDR2 are MNHNS and SASEGT. The V end lost 8 bases, the J end lost 11 bases, and 12 bases lay between the germline ends. The CDR3 loop reads CASFGVGAFF. The CDR3 DNA follows: TGTGCCAGCTTTGGAGTTGGTGCTTTCTTT.

This sequence joins TRBV4-3 and TRBJ2-1, with TRBD2 as a possible D gene (6 bases). The CDR3 runs to 15 residues. In germline, CDR1 is LGHNA, CDR2 YSLEER. Trimming removed 4 bases from V and 4 bases from J, with 14 bases in between. CDR3: CASSPFGGTYNEQFF. In DNA form, the CDR3 reads TGCGCCAGCAGCCCTTTCGGCGGGACGTACAATGAGCAGTTCTTC.

This chain joins TRBV9 and TRBJ1-4; 9 positions agree with TRBD1. The germline gives CDR1 SGDLS, CDR2 YYNGEE. Trimming cost V 3 bases and J 4 bases; bases outside gene matches: 4. The CDR3 loop spans 15 amino acids. CDR3 bases: TGTGCCAGCAGCGCCTCGGGACAGGGTAATGAAAAACTGTTTTTT. It specifies CASSASGQGNEKLFF.

The chain combines TRBV2 with TRBJ1-3; D gene uncertain. From germline, CDR1 is SNHLY and CDR2 FYNNEI. The V end was cut by 5 bases, the J end by 1 base, with 6 bases between. The CDR3 has 13 amino acids. The CDR3 DNA sequence: TGTGCCAGCAGTTCCGGGTCTGGAAACACCATATATTTT. It specifies CASSSGSGNTIYF.

The chain employs TRBV6-5 and TRBJ1-2, with D possibly matching TRBD1 (5 bases). Germline V gene lookup returns CDR1 MNHEY and CDR2 SVGAGI. Trimming left V 6 bases short and J 1 base short, with 9 bases between. The CDR3 is made up of 13 amino acids. The CDR3, as DNA: TGTGCCAGCAGCCGACAGAATAACTATGGCTACACCTTC. Protein: CASSRQNNYGYTF.

V is TRBV11-2 and J is TRBJ2-3, with D tentatively TRBD2 (7 bases). Trimming shortened V by 5 bases and J by 4 bases, and 16 bases separated the two germline ends. CDR3 length: 15 residues. The V gene's germline CDR1 is SGHAT and CDR2 FQNNGV. The CDR3 loop reads CASSNPGGLADTQYF. The CDR3, as DNA: TGTGCCAGCAGCAACCCGGGGGGCCTGGCAGATACGCAGTATTTT.

The genes are TRBV10-2 and TRBJ1-3; no reliable D call. V shed 6 bases and J shed 2 bases, with 11 bases lying between them. Germline V gene lookup returns CDR1 WSHSY and CDR2 SAAADI. The CDR3 runs 14 residues. The CDR3 sequence is CASRRGFAGNTIYF. CDR3 bases: TGCGCCAGCAGGAGAGGGTTCGCTGGAAACACCATATATTTT.

This chain joins TRBV27 and TRBJ2-7, with 9 bases that match TRBD2. V was pared by 6 bases and J by 3 bases, with 6 bases of the junction left unmatched. The CDR3 covers 14 residues. Per the germline V gene, CDR1 is MNHEY and CDR2 is SMNVEV (reference sequence). The CDR3 sequence: CASRGAGGYYEQYF. The CDR3, as DNA: TGTGCCAGCAGGGGAGCGGGAGGCTACTACGAGCAGTACTTC.

The genes are TRBV5-6 and TRBJ2-4; D gene unclear. This CDR3 has 12 residues. Germline lookup yields CDR1 SGHDT and CDR2 YYEEEE. V was pared by 4 bases and J by 9 bases, with 11 bases between. The CDR3 DNA reads TGTGCCAGCAGCACACGGGTGGGCATTCAGTACTTC. It codes for CASSTRVGIQYF. The whole variable domain, remainder taken from reference TRBV5-6 and TRBJ2-4, is DAGVTQSPTHLIKTRGQQVTLRCSPKSGHDTVSWYQQALGQGPQFIFQYYEEEERQRGNFPDRFSGHQFPNYSSELNVNALLLGDSALYLCASSTRVGIQYFGAGTRLSVL.

About this clone: Sequence at one end of the junction differs from germline and may be a read error. This chain joins TRBV6-7 and TRBJ2-1, with 8 bases aligning to TRBD1. TRBV6-7 is noted as an ORF with a role that remains uncertain. The CDR3 is made up of 16 amino acids. This CDR3 reads CASSYPGQDSYNEQLF. In DNA form, the CDR3 reads TGTGCCAGCAGTTACCCGGGACAGGACTCCTACAATGAGCAGCTCTTC.

The rearrangement uses TRBV2 and TRBJ1-1; TRBD1 matches at 9 bases. V trimming: 5 bases; J trimming: 5 bases; junction bases outside the gene matches: 6. Per germline, CDR1 SNHLY and CDR2 FYNNEI. This CDR3 contains 14 residues. CDR3 amino acids: CASSPRQGGTEAFF. CDR3 in DNA: TGTGCCAGCAGTCCCCGACAGGGGGGGACTGAAGCTTTCTTT. Together with reference TRBV2 and TRBJ1-1, the CDR3 gives the full variable domain: EPEVTQTPSHQVTQMGQEVILRCVPISNHLYFYWYRQILGQKVEFLVSFYNNEISEKSEIFDDQFSVERPDGSNFTLKIRSTKLEDSAMYFCASSPRQGGTEAFFGQGTRLTVV.